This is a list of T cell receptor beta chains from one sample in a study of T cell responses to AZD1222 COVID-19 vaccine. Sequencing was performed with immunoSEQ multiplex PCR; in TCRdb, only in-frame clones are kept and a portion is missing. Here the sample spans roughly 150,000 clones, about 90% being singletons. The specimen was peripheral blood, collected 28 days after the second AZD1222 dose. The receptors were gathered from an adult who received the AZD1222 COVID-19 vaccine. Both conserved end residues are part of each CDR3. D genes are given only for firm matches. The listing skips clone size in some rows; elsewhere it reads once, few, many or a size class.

CATSAGRSNQPQHF,TGTGCCACCAGTGCTGGCCGGTCAAACCAGCCCCAGCATTTT,NA,TRBV24-1,TRBJ1-5,NA
CASSLRLGQGGNEQFF,TGTGCCAGCAGCTTAAGGCTTGGACAGGGGGGGAATGAGCAGTTCTTC,TRBD1,TRBV11-3,TRBJ2-1,NA
CASTGQLFLEQYF,TGTGCCAGCACAGGACAGCTTTTCCTCGAGCAGTACTTC,NA,TRBV2,TRBJ2-7,NA
CASSLVSNTEAFF,TGTGCCAGCAGCTTGGTGTCCAACACTGAAGCTTTCTTT,NA,TRBV5-4,TRBJ1-1,NA
CATSDPDSPNTGELFF,TGTGCCACCAGTGATCCGGACAGCCCGAACACCGGGGAGCTGTTTTTT,NA,TRBV24-1,TRBJ2-2,once
CASNPRGQGNTGELFF,TGTGCCAGCAACCCTCGGGGACAGGGAAACACCGGGGAGCTGTTTTTT,TRBD1,TRBV6-6,TRBJ2-2,NA
CASSMDTSRTEAFF,TGTGCCAGTAGTATGGACACATCGAGGACTGAAGCTTTCTTT,NA,TRBV19,TRBJ1-1,NA
CASSSASGTGNTEAFF,TGTGCCAGCAGCTCCGCCTCCGGGACAGGGAACACTGAAGCTTTCTTT,TRBD1,TRBV11-3,TRBJ1-1,NA
CATKPLRDRGFGEQYF,TGTGCCACCAAACCCCTCCGGGACAGGGGGTTTGGGGAGCAGTACTTC,TRBD1,TRBV15,TRBJ2-7,NA
CASMGGNYGYTF,TGTGCCAGCATGGGGGGTAACTATGGCTACACCTTC,NA,TRBV28,TRBJ1-2,NA
CSVHPGTGHNEQFF,TGCAGCGTCCACCCCGGGACAGGACACAATGAGCAGTTCTTC,TRBD1,TRBV29-1,TRBJ2-1,NA
CASSERAGGKDYGYTF,TGTGCCAGCAGTGAACGAGCAGGGGGGAAGGACTATGGCTACACCTTC,TRBD1,TRBV6-1,TRBJ1-2,NA
CASSYTGTGDEKLFF,TGTGCCAGCAGTTACACCGGGACAGGGGATGAAAAACTGTTTTTT,TRBD1,TRBV6-5,TRBJ1-4,NA
CASSQDSPHGYTF,TGTGCCAGCTCACAGGACAGCCCCCATGGCTACACCTTC,NA,TRBV18,TRBJ1-2,NA
CASSYGQVGEKLFF,TGTGCCAGCAGTTATGGACAGGTGGGGGAAAAACTGTTTTTT,TRBD1,TRBV6-6,TRBJ1-4,NA
CASIMSAGFVGELFF,TGTGCCAGTATAATGTCAGCGGGATTTGTCGGGGAGCTGTTTTTT,TRBD2,TRBV19,TRBJ2-2,NA
CASSLYLNTEAFF,TGTGCCAGCAGTTTATATTTGAACACTGAAGCTTTCTTT,NA,TRBV12-3/TRBV12-4,TRBJ1-1,few
CASSWTGEQFF,TGTGCCAGCAGTTGGACGGGTGAGCAGTTCTTC,NA,TRBV2,TRBJ2-1,NA
CASPDSRYGYTF,TGTGCCAGTCCGGACAGCCGTTATGGCTACACCTTC,NA,TRBV12-3/TRBV12-4,TRBJ1-2,NA
CASTIKYRGQETQYF,TGTGCCAGTACCATCAAGTACCGGGGTCAAGAGACCCAGTACTTC,NA,TRBV19,TRBJ2-5,NA
CASSDRGAGEKLFF,TGTGCCAGCAGTGATCGGGGGGCTGGGGAAAAACTGTTTTTT,NA,TRBV6-1,TRBJ1-4,NA
CASIGHVGTYGYTF,TGTGCCAGTATCGGTCATGTTGGGACGTATGGCTACACCTTC,NA,TRBV19,TRBJ1-2,NA
CASSVFRQGHYNYGYTF,TGTGCCAGCAGCGTGTTCCGACAGGGACATTATAACTATGGCTACACCTTC,TRBD1,TRBV7-9,TRBJ1-2,NA
CATSRRYRTPNQPQHF,TGTGCCACCAGCCGCCGGTACCGAACCCCCAATCAGCCCCAGCATTTT,NA,TRBV15,TRBJ1-5,NA
CASKGRDYSNQPQHF,TGTGCCAGCAAGGGGCGCGATTATAGCAATCAGCCCCAGCATTTT,NA,TRBV2,TRBJ1-5,NA
CASSPDRPNYGYTF,TGCGCCAGCAGCCCAGACAGACCTAACTATGGCTACACCTTC,NA,TRBV5-1,TRBJ1-2,NA
CASSWTGALTNEKLFF,TGCGCCAGCAGCTGGACAGGGGCCCTAACTAATGAAAAACTGTTTTTT,TRBD1,TRBV5-1,TRBJ1-4,NA
CASSVRLAGERTQYF,TGTGCCAGCAGCGTACGACTAGCGGGGGAGAGGACCCAGTACTTC,TRBD2,TRBV5-6,TRBJ2-5,NA
CASSPTRVAAFF,TGTGCCAGCAGCCCTACGAGGGTAGCAGCTTTCTTT,NA,TRBV14,TRBJ1-1,NA
CASSVGGSGGDTQYF,TGTGCCAGCAGCGTAGGCGGGAGTGGAGGAGATACGCAGTATTTT,TRBD2,TRBV9,TRBJ2-3,NA
CASSLAGESYNSPLHF,TGTGCCAGCAGCTTAGCAGGGGAAAGCTATAATTCACCCCTCCACTTT,NA,TRBV7-8,TRBJ1-6,NA
CASTRDRAPSGNTIYF,TGTGCCAGCACCCGGGACAGGGCCCCCTCTGGAAACACCATATATTTT,TRBD1,TRBV7-8,TRBJ1-3,NA
CASSRQASNQPQHF,TGTGCCAGTAGTCGGCAGGCCTCTAATCAGCCCCAGCATTTT,NA,TRBV19,TRBJ1-5,NA
CASSLRGSGYTF,TGTGCCAGCAGCTTAAGGGGTAGTGGCTACACCTTC,NA,TRBV7-3,TRBJ1-2,NA
CASSLVGQGGGETQYF,TGCGCCAGCAGCTTGGTGGGACAGGGGGGTGGAGAGACCCAGTACTTC,TRBD1,TRBV5-1,TRBJ2-5,NA
CASSLHILAYEQYF,TGTGCCAGCAGCTTACACATACTAGCCTACGAGCAGTACTTC,NA,TRBV9,TRBJ2-7,NA
CAWSWQYGNTIYF,TGTGCCTGGAGTTGGCAGTATGGAAACACCATATATTTT,NA,TRBV30,TRBJ1-3,few
CASSLDDFGGRYSGNTIYF,TGTGCCAGCAGCTTAGATGATTTCGGGGGGCGATACTCTGGAAACACCATATATTTT,NA,TRBV11-3,TRBJ1-3,NA
CASSLARGGSYNEQFF,TGTGCCAGCAGCTTAGCGCGGGGGGGGTCCTACAATGAGCAGTTCTTC,TRBD2,TRBV11-2,TRBJ2-1,NA
CASSDWGIPSYEQYF,TGTGCCAGCAGTGATTGGGGGATCCCTTCCTACGAGCAGTACTTC,NA,TRBV6-1,TRBJ2-7,NA
CASSLNAREGGYTF,TGTGCCAGCAGCTTAAACGCCAGGGAGGGTGGCTACACCTTC,NA,TRBV7-3,TRBJ1-2,NA
CASLRGETYNEQFF,TGCGCCAGCCTGCGGGGGGAAACCTACAATGAGCAGTTCTTC,TRBD2,TRBV4-1,TRBJ2-1,once
CATSDSSWTGYGYTF,TGTGCCACCAGTGATTCTTCTTGGACCGGCTATGGCTACACCTTC,NA,TRBV24-1,TRBJ1-2,NA
CASSLQDPGTGELFF,TGCGCCAGCAGCTTACAGGACCCGGGCACCGGGGAGCTGTTTTTT,NA,TRBV5-1,TRBJ2-2,NA
CASSFNEKLFF,TGCGCCAGCAGCTTTAATGAAAAACTGTTTTTT,NA,TRBV5-1,TRBJ1-4,NA
CASSVAPESYNEQFF,TGTGCCAGCAGCGTAGCTCCGGAATCCTACAATGAGCAGTTCTTC,NA,TRBV9,TRBJ2-1,once
CASSLGGTSGSFEQFF,TGCGCCAGCAGCTTGGGCGGGACTAGCGGGAGTTTTGAGCAGTTCTTC,TRBD2,TRBV5-1,TRBJ2-1,NA
CASSFRDRVYGYTF,TGTGCCAGTAGTTTCCGGGACAGGGTCTATGGCTACACCTTC,TRBD1,TRBV19,TRBJ1-2,NA
CASSQRAPVPPYEQYF,TGTGCCAGCTCACAGAGGGCCCCAGTCCCTCCCTACGAGCAGTACTTC,NA,TRBV18,TRBJ2-7,NA
CASSLAGVGNTIYF,TGTGCCAGCAGCTTGGCGGGGGTTGGAAACACCATATATTTT,NA,TRBV5-8,TRBJ1-3,NA
CASSHPQLPNTEAFF,TGCGCCAGCAGCCACCCACAGCTACCGAACACTGAAGCTTTCTTT,NA,TRBV4-1,TRBJ1-1,NA
CSARDDTEAFF,TGCAGTGCTAGAGATGACACTGAAGCTTTCTTT,NA,TRBV20-1,TRBJ1-1,few
CASSQPAGFYGYTF,TGTGCCAGCAGCCAGCCGGCGGGGTTCTATGGCTACACCTTC,NA,TRBV3-1/TRBV3-2,TRBJ1-2,once
CASSRLAGPQHF,TGTGCCAGCTCCCGTTTAGCGGGGCCCCAGCATTTT,NA,TRBV18,TRBJ1-5,NA
CASSQDLRRGDTQYF,TGTGCCAGCAGCCAAGATCTACGCAGGGGCGATACGCAGTATTTT,NA,TRBV14,TRBJ2-3,NA
CATTGRSSSGANVLTF,TGTGCCACAACCGGACGTTCATCCTCTGGGGCCAACGTCCTGACTTTC,NA,TRBV19,TRBJ2-6,NA